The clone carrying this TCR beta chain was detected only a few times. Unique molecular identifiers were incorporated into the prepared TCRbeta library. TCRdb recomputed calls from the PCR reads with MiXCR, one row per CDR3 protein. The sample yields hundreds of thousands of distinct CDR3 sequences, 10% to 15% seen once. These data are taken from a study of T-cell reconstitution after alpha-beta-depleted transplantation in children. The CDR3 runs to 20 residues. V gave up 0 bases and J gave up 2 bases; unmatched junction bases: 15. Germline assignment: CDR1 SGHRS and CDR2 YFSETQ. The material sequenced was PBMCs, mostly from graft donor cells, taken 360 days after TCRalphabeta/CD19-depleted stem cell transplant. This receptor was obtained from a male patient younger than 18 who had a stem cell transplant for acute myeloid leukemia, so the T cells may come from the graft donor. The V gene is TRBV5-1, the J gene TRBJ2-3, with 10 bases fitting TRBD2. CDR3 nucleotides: TGCGCCAGCAGCTTGGGGGTACGAATGAAGCGGGAGGGACCCACAGATACGCAGTATTTT. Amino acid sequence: CASSLGVRMKREGPTDTQYF. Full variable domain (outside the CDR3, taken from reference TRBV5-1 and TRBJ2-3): KAGVTQTPRYLIKTRGQQVTLSCSPISGHRSVSWYQQTPGQGLQFLFEYFSETQRNKGNFPGRFSGRQFSNSRSEMNVSTLELGDSALYLCASSLGVRMKREGPTDTQYFGPGTRLTVL.